This T cell receptor (beta chain) was sequenced in a study of regulatory T cells in long-lasting Graves disease. Both iRepertoire HTBI primers and Arm-PCR of CDR3 regions were used to build the TCR beta libraries. Each CDR3 protein is one row after TCRdb ran MiXCR on the multiplex PCR reads. The table records over 200,000 distinct CDR3 sequences, approximately 16% of them present only once. Regarding time point: newly diagnosed GD, antithyroid drugs for less than 3 months. Construction of the TCR library relied on RNA isolated from PBMCs. Into tubes containing EDTA, approximately 9 milliliters of peripheral blood were drawn. The V and J ends lost 6 bases and 2 bases respectively, with 9 bases between them. The CDR3 runs 13 residues. The germline CDR1 and CDR2 sequences are MNHEY and SMNVEV (reference sequence). This clonotype has a count of ten or more.

The specimen comprised peripheral blood mononuclear cells (PBMCs), sampled at new diagnosis, from a patient treated with antithyroid drugs. The TCR was taken from a female donor with Graves disease. The chain has TRBV27 and TRBJ2-3; D gene uncertain. The CDR3 region has the DNA TGTGCCAGCAGGGGCCAGGCCACAGATACGCAGTATTTT. Protein sequence: CASRGQATDTQYF.